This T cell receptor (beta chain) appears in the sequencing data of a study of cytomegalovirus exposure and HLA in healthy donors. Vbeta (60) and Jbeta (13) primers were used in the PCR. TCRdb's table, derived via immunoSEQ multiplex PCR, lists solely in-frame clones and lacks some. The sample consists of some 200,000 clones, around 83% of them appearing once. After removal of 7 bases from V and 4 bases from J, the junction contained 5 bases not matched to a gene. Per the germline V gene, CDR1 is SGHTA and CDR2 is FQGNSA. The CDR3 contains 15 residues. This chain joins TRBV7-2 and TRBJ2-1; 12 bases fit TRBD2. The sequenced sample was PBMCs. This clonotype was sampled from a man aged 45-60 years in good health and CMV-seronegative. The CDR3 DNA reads TGTGCCAGCACCTTGGGACTAGCGGGTTACAATGAGCAGTTCTTC. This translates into CASTLGLAGYNEQFF.